This entry lists 11 T cell receptor beta chains sequenced from one sample in a study of patients and donors after allogeneic stem cell transplantation. From the RT-PCR reads, TCRdb called clonotypes with MiXCR, one entry per CDR3 protein. The sample has 800,000 to 1,000,000 distinct CDR3 sequences, about 20% seen once. Sample: blood, either unsorted or a sorted T cell fraction (not recorded which). Source of these receptors: a human donor who was either an allogeneic HSCT recipient or a stem cell or donor lymphocyte infusion donor (not recorded which). It is not recorded whose cells these are; they may come from a transplant donor.

The V call is TRBV12-3 or TRBV12-4, the J call TRBJ1-1, with 8 bases identical to TRBD1. Unmatched junction bases numbered 7, after V lost 8 bases and J lost 5 bases. There are 13 residues in the CDR3. The CDR3 spells CASADRGRTEAFF. The CDR3 DNA sequence: TGTGCCAGCGCCGACAGGGGAAGAACTGAAGCTTTCTTT.

The rearrangement uses TRBV11-3 and TRBJ2-3; D is perhaps TRBD1 (6 bases). V was pared by 1 base and J by 2 bases, with 13 bases between. Germline CDR1 reads SGHNT; CDR2 reads YENEEA. The CDR3 totals 16 residues. CDR3 protein: CASSLGIPGDTDTQYF. The CDR3, as DNA: TGTGCCAGCAGCTTAGGTATCCCAGGGGACACAGATACGCAGTATTTT. Together with reference TRBV11-3 and TRBJ2-3, the CDR3 gives the full variable domain: EAGVVQSPRYKIIEKKQPVAFWCNPISGHNTLYWYLQNLGQGPELLIRYENEEAVDDSQLPKDRFSAERLKGVDSTLKIQPAELGDSAVYLCASSLGIPGDTDTQYFGPGTRLTVL.

This clonotype was picked up one time. The chain couples TRBV5-1 to TRBJ2-5; 10 nucleotides agree with TRBD1. V lost 4 bases, J lost 4 bases, and 7 bases stayed unmatched. Germline CDR1 is SGHRS and CDR2 is YFSETQ. The CDR3 extends over 15 amino acids. The CDR3 bases are TGCGCCAGCAGCCCGGGACAGGGGTTTTCAGAGACCCAGTACTTC. Translation: CASSPGQGFSETQYF.

This clonotype was detected a few times. V is TRBV20-1 and J is TRBJ2-7, with 7 nucleotides matching TRBD1. The length of the CDR3 is 16 residues. Germline V gives CDR1 DFQATT, CDR2 SNEGSKA (reference sequence). V was pared by 0 bases and J by 0 bases, with 8 bases of the junction left unmatched. CDR3 residues: CSARDVVQGSSYEQYF. CDR3 DNA: TGCAGTGCTAGAGATGTGGTACAGGGGAGCTCCTACGAGCAGTACTTC.

Only a few counts were recorded for this clonotype. The chain carries TRBV19 and TRBJ1-1; unclear D gene. CDR3 length equals 15 residues. Germline loops: CDR1 LNHDA, CDR2 SQIVND (reference sequence). V lost 3 bases, J lost 5 bases, and 16 bases lay in between. The CDR3 spells CASSMLGGVGTEAFF. CDR3 nucleotides: TGTGCCAGTAGTATGCTGGGCGGGGTTGGGACTGAAGCTTTCTTT.

This clonotype was counted only a few times. The chain carries TRBV6-1 and TRBJ1-1; D remains unclear. From germline, CDR1 is MNHNS and CDR2 SASEGT. This CDR3 has 14 amino acids. Trimming stripped 6 bases from V and 1 base from J, with 12 bases between. Written as DNA, the CDR3 is TGTGCCAGCAGAGGAAGGAGGTCGAACACTGAAGCTTTCTTT. This gives the protein CASRGRRSNTEAFF.

This clonotype appeared once. V gene TRBV7-8 combines with J gene TRBJ2-1, with D tentatively TRBD2 (6 bases). CDR1 and CDR2 (germline): SGHVS, FQNEAQ. V was cut by 8 bases and J by 7 bases, with 21 bases left in between. The CDR3 covers 15 residues. The CDR3 here is CASDGTGAPWNEQFF. DNA for the CDR3: TGTGCCAGCGACGGGACGGGAGCCCCCTGGAATGAGCAGTTCTTC.

This clonotype was seen a handful of times. The gene calls are TRBV10-3 and TRBJ1-5; a possible D gene is TRBD1 (6 bases). The CDR3 has 17 residues. Germline lookup yields CDR1 ENHRY and CDR2 SYGVKD. V was clipped by 10 bases and J by 0 bases, with 22 bases between them. This chain's CDR3 is CATSAVTGLNSNQPQHF. The CDR3 bases are TGTGCCACCTCGGCCGTGACAGGCCTTAATAGCAATCAGCCCCAGCATTTT.

The chain uses TRBV5-1 and TRBJ2-5, with no clear D. The germline CDR1 and CDR2 sequences are SGHRS and YFSETQ. The CDR3 consists of 13 residues. Trimming took 3 bases from V and 9 from J, leaving 15 bases between them. CDR3 DNA sequence: TGCGCCAGCAGCTCCCCCCCGGCGGCTTCCCAGTACTTC. It yields the protein CASSSPPAASQYF.

The chain couples TRBV14 to TRBJ2-1, with D possibly TRBD2 on 6 matching bases. The V and J ends lost 1 base and 7 bases respectively, with 14 bases between them. CDR1 is SGHDN, CDR2 FVKESK, per germline. This CDR3 comprises 15 residues. The CDR3 DNA is TGTGCCAGCAGCCAAGTTCGCGGGGCGCGTAATGAGCAGTTCTTC. It specifies CASSQVRGARNEQFF.

The chain is built from TRBV6-5 and TRBJ2-1; 8 bases line up with TRBD1. CDR1 MNHEY and CDR2 SVGAGI come from the germline V gene. The CDR3 totals 15 residues. Trimming cost V 0 bases and J 10 bases; bases outside gene matches: 8. CDR3 nucleotides: TGTGCCAGCAGTTACTCCGACAGGGGCTTCGTCGAGCAGTTCTTC. Translating gives CASSYSDRGFVEQFF.